The 21 T cell receptor beta chains listed next were all sequenced from one sample in a study of cytomegalovirus exposure and HLA in healthy donors (dated by TCRdb to about 2017). The library came from the immunoSEQ multiplex PCR assay. For the multiplex PCR, a mixture combining 60 forward primers for TCR Vbeta segments and 13 reverse primers for TCR Jbeta segments was used. This is the immuneACCESS table as TCRdb keeps it, with only in-frame sequences that have V and J called. A part of the clones is gone; compared with another copy, unresolved V genes explain less than half, and the rest is unexplained. The sample table lists about 180,000 clones, roughly 78% of them with a count of one. The ten largest make up under 2% of the sample. The sequencing sample was made of PBMCs. These receptors came from a woman younger than 45 in good health and CMV-seronegative.

The chain uses TRBV10-1 and TRBJ2-7; tentative D call: TRBD2 (7 bases). The CDR3 extends over 15 amino acids. The germline V gene encodes CDR1 WNHNN and CDR2 SYGVQD (reference sequence). V shed 4 bases and J shed 2 bases, with 15 bases lying between them. The DNA of the CDR3 is TGCGCCAGCAGTGGGGCTGCGGGGGCGACCTACGAGCAGTACTTC. Translated: CASSGAAGATYEQYF.

The V call is TRBV9, the J call TRBJ2-2; possible D gene TRBD2, 6 bases. CDR3 length: 14 amino acids. Trimming cost V 3 bases and J 0 bases, with 6 bases left between them. CDR1 is SGDLS, CDR2 YYNGEE, per germline. The CDR3 sequence: CASSGGANTGELFF. CDR3 sequence (DNA): TGTGCCAGCAGCGGGGGGGCGAACACCGGGGAGCTGTTTTTT.

The chain has TRBV7-9 and TRBJ2-1; possibly TRBD2 for D (6 bases). V lost 4 bases and J 9 bases, leaving 19 bases between the germline ends. The CDR3 consists of 15 residues. Germline values: CDR1 SEHNR, CDR2 FQNEAQ (reference sequence). CDR3 bases: TGTGCCAGCAGCTCTGTCCGGGACGGACTAAGTGAGCAGTTCTTC. It encodes CASSSVRDGLSEQFF.

The chain carries TRBV5-5 and TRBJ2-5, with TRBD1 matching over 8 bases. The DNA end favors TRBJ2-7, so the J call may be wrong. Germline assignment: CDR1 SGHKS and CDR2 YYEKEE (reference sequence). The CDR3 consists of 15 residues. For the CDR3, the DNA is TGTGCCAGCAGTCGTCGGACAGGGAGCTCCTACGAGCAGTACTTC. Translated, it gives CASSRRTGSSYEQYF.

The rearrangement joins TRBV5-6 to TRBJ2-1; tentatively, D is TRBD2 (6 bases). CDR3 length: 16 residues. Trimming pared 4 bases from V and 0 bases from J, leaving 14 bases between. Germline CDR1 and CDR2: SGHDT and YYEEEE. CDR3 loop: CASSDFSGVSYNEQFF. The CDR3 nucleotides are TGTGCCAGCAGCGATTTCTCGGGGGTCTCCTACAATGAGCAGTTCTTC.

This clone was seen just once. The V call is TRBV5-1, the J call TRBJ2-3; TRBD2 agrees at 15 bases. This CDR3 has 19 residues. Per germline, CDR1 SGHRS and CDR2 YFSETQ. The ends lost 3 bases at V and 0 bases at J; junction bases unmatched: 8. CDR3 DNA: TGCGCCAGCAGCTCGGGACTAGCGGGGGGCACACCGAGCACAGATACGCAGTATTTT. Protein sequence: CASSSGLAGGTPSTDTQYF. The full variable domain, its missing parts supplied by reference TRBV5-1 and TRBJ2-3, is KAGVTQTPRYLIKTRGQQVTLSCSPISGHRSVSWYQQTPGQGLQFLFEYFSETQRNKGNFPGRFSGRQFSNSRSEMNVSTLELGDSALYLCASSSGLAGGTPSTDTQYFGPGTRLTVL.

This chain joins TRBV30 and TRBJ2-3, with 11 bases that match TRBD2. Germline V lookup: CDR1 GTSNPN, CDR2 SVGIG (reference sequence). J was trimmed by 3 bases and V by 5 bases; bases with no gene match: 7. The CDR3 has 15 residues. The CDR3: CAWDLTSGGTDTQYF. CDR3 in DNA: TGTGCCTGGGACCTCACTAGCGGGGGTACAGATACGCAGTATTTT.

The chain uses TRBV27 and TRBJ1-4; perhaps TRBD1 as D (5 bases). Trimming stripped 1 base from V and 8 bases from J, with 14 bases between. Germline V gene sequence: CDR1 MNHEY, CDR2 SMNVEV (reference sequence). The CDR3 is 15 residues long. This CDR3 is CASSLWGERDEKLFF. CDR3 DNA: TGTGCCAGCAGTTTATGGGGGGAAAGGGACGAAAAACTGTTTTTT.

The V gene is TRBV11-2, the J gene TRBJ1-1; tentative D call: TRBD1 (5 bases). CDR3 length equals 14 residues. V lost 5 bases to trimming and J lost 6 bases, with 16 bases between them. The germline CDR1 and CDR2 sequences are SGHAT and FQNNGV. CDR3 in DNA: TGTGCCAGCAGCCACGCAGGGCCCGGCGCTGAAGCTTTCTTT. This gives the protein CASSHAGPGAEAFF.

V is TRBV2 and J is TRBJ1-2, with 11 bases identical to TRBD1. The ends lost 3 bases at V and 7 bases at J; junction bases unmatched: 4. Germline CDR1 and CDR2: SNHLY and FYNNEI. The CDR3 length is 14 residues. CDR3 coding DNA: TGTGCCAGCAGTGAGCGGACAGGGGGCGCTGGCTACACCTTC. Translated, it gives CASSERTGGAGYTF.

The V call is TRBV7-8, the J call TRBJ1-1, with 7 bases matching TRBD1. Trimming took 2 bases from V and 4 from J; bases not matched to a gene: 4. The CDR3 is made up of 14 amino acids. Germline V lookup: CDR1 SGHVS, CDR2 FQNEAQ. CDR3 nucleotide sequence: TGTGCCAGCAGCTTACGGGACAGTATCACTGAAGCTTTCTTT. As protein: CASSLRDSITEAFF.

The chain employs TRBV19 and TRBJ1-1, with TRBD1 matching over 7 bases. CDR1 is LNHDA and CDR2 is SQIVND in the germline V gene (reference sequence). The J segment lost 0 bases and the V segment lost 4 bases, leaving 5 bases of the junction unmatched. CDR3 length: 15 amino acids. Written as DNA, the CDR3 is TGTGCCAGTAGTACCCTGACAGGGATGAACACTGAAGCTTTCTTT. As protein: CASSTLTGMNTEAFF.

This chain joins TRBV9 and TRBJ2-5, with D maybe TRBD2 (5 bases). The CDR3 has 14 residues. Germline V lookup: CDR1 SGDLS, CDR2 YYNGEE. Trimming left V 4 bases short and J 1 base short, with 11 bases between. The CDR3 region is CASSLGLSQETQYF. The CDR3 nucleotides read TGTGCCAGCAGCTTAGGACTTTCCCAAGAGACCCAGTACTTC. Together with reference TRBV9 and TRBJ2-5, the CDR3 gives the full variable domain: DSGVTQTPKHLITATGQRVTLRCSPRSGDLSVYWYQQSLDQGLQFLIQYYNGEERAKGNILERFSAQQFPDLHSELNLSSLELGDSALYFCASSLGLSQETQYFGPGTRLLVL.

V gene TRBV29-1 combines with J gene TRBJ2-3, with TRBD2 matching over 7 bases. Germline V CDR1 and CDR2: SQVTM, ANQGSEA. The CDR3 runs 14 residues. V lost 3 bases, J lost 4 bases, and 7 bases stayed unmatched. CDR3 sequence: CSVEGISGSDTQYF. The CDR3 bases are TGCAGCGTTGAGGGGATTAGCGGGTCAGATACGCAGTATTTT.

The genes are TRBV30 and TRBJ1-5; 7 bases fit TRBD1. Germline V gene data show CDR1 as GTSNPN and CDR2 as SVGIG (reference sequence). V shed 5 bases and J 7 bases; nucleotides not matched to a gene: 5. CDR3 length equals 12 residues. CDR3 amino acids: CAWDDRDQPQHF. Written as DNA, the CDR3 is TGTGCCTGGGACGACAGGGACCAGCCCCAGCATTTT.

The chain joins TRBV7-3 to TRBJ1-1; possible D gene TRBD1, 5 bases. The V end was cut by 5 bases, the J end by 3 bases, with 13 bases between. Germline lookup yields CDR1 SGHTA and CDR2 FQGTGA. This CDR3 is built from 14 residues. The CDR3, as DNA: TGTGCCAGCAGCCCAAGGGCGGGGCACACTGAAGCTTTCTTT. This codes for CASSPRAGHTEAFF.

The chain joins TRBV7-3 to TRBJ2-3; 7 bases are shared with TRBD2. Trimming cost V 5 bases and J 2 bases; bases outside gene matches: 4. Germline V gene sequence: CDR1 SGHTA, CDR2 FQGTGA. The CDR3 loop spans 14 amino acids. CDR3 protein: CASSQGLTTDTQYF. CDR3 DNA sequence: TGTGCCAGCAGCCAGGGACTAACCACAGATACGCAGTATTTT.

This clone was observed a few times. This chain connects TRBV6-1 to TRBJ1-1; D is ambiguous. The CDR3 is 11 amino acids. The V end lost 2 bases, the J end lost 7 bases, and 5 bases lay between the germline ends. Germline V gene sequence: CDR1 MNHNS, CDR2 SASEGT. CDR3 in DNA: TGTGCCAGCAGTGAACTTAGTGAAGCTTTCTTT. It specifies CASSELSEAFF.

The chain links TRBV6-1 to TRBJ2-2; maybe TRBD1 (5 bases). Trimming cost V 6 bases and J 2 bases, with 10 bases left between them. Germline V gene data show CDR1 as MNHNS and CDR2 as SASEGT. The CDR3 is 14 residues long. The CDR3 region is CASRQGANTGELFF. The CDR3 DNA is TGTGCCAGCAGGCAGGGTGCAAACACCGGGGAGCTGTTTTTT.

The V gene is TRBV10-1, the J gene TRBJ2-7; 7 bases agree with TRBD1. Germline V gives CDR1 WNHNN, CDR2 SYGVQD (reference sequence). V shed 4 bases and J 3 bases; nucleotides not matched to a gene: 0. CDR3 size: 12 residues. CDR3 loop: CASSAGGYEQYF. The CDR3 DNA follows: TGCGCCAGCAGTGCAGGGGGCTACGAGCAGTACTTC.

The V call is TRBV30, the J call TRBJ1-5; TRBD1 is a possible D gene (6 bases). The germline V gene has CDR1 GTSNPN and CDR2 SVGIG (reference sequence). V lost 1 base to trimming and J lost 3 bases, with 10 bases between them. CDR3 length: 14 residues. CDR3 nucleotides: TGTGCCTGGAGTGGGACAGTGCTCAATCAGCCCCAGCATTTT. Amino acids: CAWSGTVLNQPQHF. Complete variable domain (other parts from reference TRBV30 and TRBJ1-5): SQTIHQWPATLVQPVGSPLSLECTVEGTSNPNLYWYRQAAGRGLQLLFYSVGIGQISSEVPQNLSASRPQDRQFILSSKKLLLSDSGFYLCAWSGTVLNQPQHFGDGTRLSIL.